This TCR beta chain was recorded in a study of OX40 agonist ivuxolimab in advanced cancers. This CDR3 is 14 amino acids long. From germline, CDR1 is SGHDT and CDR2 YYEEEE. Trimming stripped 4 bases from V and 2 bases from J, with 12 bases between. The assay was immunoSEQ multiplex PCR, and TCRdb's table has in-frame clones only and misses some. Among tens of thousands of clones, roughly 87% were seen once, and the ten largest hold approximately 0.8%. The receptor was isolated from an adult with an advanced solid tumor such as melanoma, head and neck, liver or kidney cancer. The source material was CD4+ or CD8+ T cells sorted from blood, sampled in a trial of the OX40 agonist ivuxolimab. This chain uses TRBV5-6 with TRBJ1-1; possibly TRBD1 for D (5 bases). CDR3 protein: CASSTGQVNTEAFF. CDR3 DNA sequence: TGTGCCAGCAGCACCGGACAAGTCAACACTGAAGCTTTCTTT.